Sequencing of this T cell receptor beta chain was carried out in a study of blood T cells in healthy people across ages. Next came a second PCR, run for about 6 to 12 cycles, which used a sample-barcoded 5' primer along with a J-beta primer mix. Each CDR3 protein gets one entry after TCRdb re-called the 5' RACE reads with MiXCR. The sample shows some 1.4 million distinct CDR3 sequences, approximately 38% of them seen only once. This CDR3 region has 15 residues. The ends were cut back, 3 bases at V and 7 bases at J, with 16 bases in the middle. The germline CDR1 and CDR2 sequences are SGHTA and FQGNSA.

The sequence derives from a woman aged 18-29 years in good health. Sequencing used blood. J is TRBJ2-1 and V is TRBV7-2; maybe TRBD1 (5 bases). CDR3 coding DNA: TGTGCCAGCAGCTTCGTGGATGTAGGGGCGAATGAGCAGTTCTTC. This gives the protein CASSFVDVGANEQFF.